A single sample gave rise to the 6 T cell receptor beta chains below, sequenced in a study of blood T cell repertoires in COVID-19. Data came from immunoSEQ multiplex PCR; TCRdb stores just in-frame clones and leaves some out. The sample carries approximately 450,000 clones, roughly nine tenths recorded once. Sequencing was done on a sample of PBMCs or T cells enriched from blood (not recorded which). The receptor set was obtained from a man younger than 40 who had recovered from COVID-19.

In DNA form, the CDR3 reads TGTGCCAGCAGCGTAGATGCTAGCGGGAAATACAATGAGCAGTTCTTC. Translating gives CASSVDASGKYNEQFF. The chain has TRBV9 and TRBJ2-1, with TRBD2 identical over 9 bases. J gave up 4 bases and V 0 bases, and 5 bases lay outside the gene matches. Germline V gene sequence: CDR1 SGDLS, CDR2 YYNGEE. There are 16 residues in the CDR3.

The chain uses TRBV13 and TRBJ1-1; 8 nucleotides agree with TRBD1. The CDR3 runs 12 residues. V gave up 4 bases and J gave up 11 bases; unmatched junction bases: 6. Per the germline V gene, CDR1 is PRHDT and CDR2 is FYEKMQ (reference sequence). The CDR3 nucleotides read TGTGCCAGCAGCTCGACAGGGGCGGGGGCTTTCTTT. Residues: CASSSTGAGAFF.

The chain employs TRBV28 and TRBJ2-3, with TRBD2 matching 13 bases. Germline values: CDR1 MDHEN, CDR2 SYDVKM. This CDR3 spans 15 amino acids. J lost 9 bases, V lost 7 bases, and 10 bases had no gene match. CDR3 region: CASTPGLAGVGTQYF. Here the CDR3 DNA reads TGTGCCAGCACCCCCGGACTAGCGGGAGTAGGAACGCAGTATTTT.

CDR3 region: CASSIGERETQYF. The CDR3 DNA is TGTGCCAGTAGTATTGGCGAGAGGGAGACCCAGTACTTC. The V gene is TRBV19, the J gene TRBJ2-5; D ambiguous. The ends were cut back, 3 bases at V and 5 bases at J, with 10 bases in the middle. Germline lookup yields CDR1 LNHDA and CDR2 SQIVND (reference sequence). The CDR3 covers 13 residues. The variable domain in full, completed from reference TRBV19 and TRBJ2-5, reads DGGITQSPKYLFRKEGQNVTLSCEQNLNHDAMYWYRQDPGQGLRLIYYSQIVNDFQKGDIAEGYSVSREKKESFPLTVTSAQKNPTAFYLCASSIGERETQYFGPGTRLLVL.

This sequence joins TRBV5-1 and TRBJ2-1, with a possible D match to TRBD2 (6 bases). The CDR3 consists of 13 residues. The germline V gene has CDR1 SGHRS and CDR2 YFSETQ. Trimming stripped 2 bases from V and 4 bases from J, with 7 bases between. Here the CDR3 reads CASSFGGYNEQFF. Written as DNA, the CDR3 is TGCGCCAGCAGCTTCGGGGGATACAATGAGCAGTTCTTC.

The CDR3 sequence: CASSSTRDRNHGYTF. CDR3 bases: TGTGCCAGCAGCTCGACCCGGGACAGGAACCATGGCTACACCTTC. J is TRBJ1-2 and V is TRBV7-9, with 8 bases lining up with TRBD1. Germline-derived CDR1 and CDR2 are SEHNR and FQNEAQ (reference sequence). The CDR3 is made up of 15 amino acids. V lost 4 bases, J lost 6 bases, and 10 bases stayed unmatched.